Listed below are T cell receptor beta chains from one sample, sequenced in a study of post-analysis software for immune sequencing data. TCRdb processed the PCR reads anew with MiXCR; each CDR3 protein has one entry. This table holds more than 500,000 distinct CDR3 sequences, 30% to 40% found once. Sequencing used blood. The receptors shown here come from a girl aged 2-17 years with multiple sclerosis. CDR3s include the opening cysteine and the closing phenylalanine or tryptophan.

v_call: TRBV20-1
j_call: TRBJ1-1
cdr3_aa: CSARPGLHMNTEAFF

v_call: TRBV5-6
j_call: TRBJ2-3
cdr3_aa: CASMGAGGDTQYF

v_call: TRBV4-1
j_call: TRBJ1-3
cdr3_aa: CASSQDRGTVDSGNTIYF

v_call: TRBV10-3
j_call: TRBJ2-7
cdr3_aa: CAIRQGYEQYF

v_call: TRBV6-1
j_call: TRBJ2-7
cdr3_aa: CASSEGGQTYEQYF

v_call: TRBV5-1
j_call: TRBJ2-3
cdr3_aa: CASSLRGIGTDTQYF

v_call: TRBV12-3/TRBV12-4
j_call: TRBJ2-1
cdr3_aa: CASSPGQERFYNEQFF

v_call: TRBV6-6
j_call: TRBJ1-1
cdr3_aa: CASSPLGGTEAFF

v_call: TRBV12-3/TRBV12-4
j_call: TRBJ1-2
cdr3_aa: CASRDLSGGYYGYTF

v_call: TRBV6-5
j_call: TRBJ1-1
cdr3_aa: CASSYGGVEAFF

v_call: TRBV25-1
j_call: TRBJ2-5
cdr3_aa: CASSPPGLRAVVTQYF

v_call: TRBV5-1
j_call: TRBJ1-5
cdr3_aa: CASSLPGPNQPQHF

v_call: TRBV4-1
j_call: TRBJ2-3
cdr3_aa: CASSQVRDGQDTQYF

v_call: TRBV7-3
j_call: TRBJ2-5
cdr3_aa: CASSLTTASETQYF

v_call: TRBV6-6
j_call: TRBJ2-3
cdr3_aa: CASSHGGPDTQYF

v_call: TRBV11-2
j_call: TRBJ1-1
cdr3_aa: CASSPQTGIEAFF

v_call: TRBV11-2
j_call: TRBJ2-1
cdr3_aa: CASSPSAGRGQFF

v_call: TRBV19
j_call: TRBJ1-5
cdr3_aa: CASSMGDGLLNQPQHF

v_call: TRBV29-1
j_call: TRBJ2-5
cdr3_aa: CSALGLAVETQYF

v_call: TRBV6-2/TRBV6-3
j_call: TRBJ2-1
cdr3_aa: CASSYSELEGYNEQFF

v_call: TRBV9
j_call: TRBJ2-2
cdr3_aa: CASSPLGTSGRNTGELFF

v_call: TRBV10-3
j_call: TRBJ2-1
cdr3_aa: CAISEGGLAGNEQFF

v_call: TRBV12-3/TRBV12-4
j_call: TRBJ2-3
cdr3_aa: CASSSGWAGGTDTEYF

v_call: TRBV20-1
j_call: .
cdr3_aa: CSARDPMTSPGTQYF

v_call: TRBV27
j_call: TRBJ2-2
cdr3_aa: CASSFSRLNTGELFF

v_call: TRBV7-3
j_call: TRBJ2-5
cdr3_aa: CANVQGGEETQYF

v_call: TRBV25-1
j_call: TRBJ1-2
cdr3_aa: CASRDPDRRGGYTF

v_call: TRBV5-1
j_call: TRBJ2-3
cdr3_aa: CASRGWSAEDTQYF